The 7 T cell receptor beta chains reported below all come from one sample, sequenced in a study of T cells after yellow fever vaccination. TCRdb processed the 5' RACE reads anew with MiXCR; each CDR3 protein has one entry. The table records some 240,000 distinct CDR3 sequences, more than 3.5% of them present only once. Source: PBMCs, taken 15 days after the yellow fever booster vaccination. These receptors were taken from a young man who received the YFV17D yellow fever vaccine.

Many counts were recorded for this clonotype. V gene TRBV19 combines with J gene TRBJ2-7; TRBD2 agrees at 7 bases. CDR1 and CDR2 from the germline V gene are LNHDA and SQIVND (reference sequence). J lost 3 bases, V lost 6 bases, and 11 bases had no gene match. The CDR3 covers 15 residues. The CDR3 region is CASRDERGPVYEQYF. The CDR3 DNA is TGTGCCAGTAGGGATGAGCGGGGCCCGGTCTACGAGCAGTACTTC.

This clonotype was recorded many times. CDR3 amino acids: CASSLWDRTDTQYF. The CDR3 DNA follows: TGCGCCAGCAGCTTGTGGGACCGCACAGATACGCAGTATTTT. This rearrangement joins TRBV5-1 to TRBJ2-3; D might be TRBD1 or TRBD2, each matching 5 bases. Germline V CDR1 and CDR2: SGHRS, YFSETQ. The V and J ends lost 1 base and 1 base respectively, with 7 bases between them. The CDR3 has 14 residues.

This clonotype has ten or more counts. This rearrangement joins TRBV2 to TRBJ1-2, with D hard to call. V dropped 8 bases and J dropped 0 bases, with 13 bases sitting between them. The CDR3 totals 14 residues. From germline, CDR1 is SNHLY and CDR2 FYNNEI. CDR3 sequence (DNA): TGTGCCAGCTCGCGGGCTGTGACTAACTATGGCTACACCTTC. It is translated as CASSRAVTNYGYTF.

This clonotype has ten or more counts. The rearrangement uses TRBV18 and TRBJ1-2; possible D gene TRBD1, 5 bases. Per the germline V gene, CDR1 is KGHSH and CDR2 is LQKENI. CDR3 length: 16 residues. V was cut by 2 bases and J by 8 bases, with 21 bases left in between. CDR3 DNA: TGTGCCAGCTCACCAGGCGGGACCGACAGCTTCGGGGGCTACACCTTC. Translating it yields CASSPGGTDSFGGYTF.

There are many counts of this clonotype. V gene TRBV7-2 combines with J gene TRBJ2-2, with TRBD1 matching over 9 bases. Germline V gene data show CDR1 as SGHTA and CDR2 as FQGNSA. CDR3 length: 15 amino acids. The J segment lost 6 bases and the V segment lost 6 bases, leaving 8 bases of the junction unmatched. The CDR3 loop reads CASSLDRGLAGELFF. CDR3 sequence (DNA): TGTGCCAGCAGTTTGGACAGGGGATTAGCCGGGGAGCTGTTTTTT.

This clonotype has at least ten counts. The rearrangement joins TRBV7-2 to TRBJ1-3; perhaps TRBD1 as D (6 bases). The CDR3 length is 15 residues. The V end lost 5 bases, the J end lost 9 bases, and 20 bases lay between the germline ends. CDR1 and CDR2 from the germline V gene are SGHTA and FQGNSA. The CDR3 loop is CASSLPLGQTGTIYF. The CDR3 nucleotides read TGTGCCAGCAGCCTCCCCCTGGGACAAACAGGCACCATATATTTT.

This clonotype was observed many times. This chain connects TRBV7-3 to TRBJ2-3, with 12 bases aligning to TRBD2. The V gene end was trimmed by 7 bases and the J gene end by 4 bases; junction bases not matched to a gene: 3. Germline CDR1 is SGHTA and CDR2 is FQGTGA. CDR3 length equals 14 residues. CDR3 DNA: TGTGCCAGCACGCTAGCGGGGGGGTCAGATACGCAGTATTTT. It yields the protein CASTLAGGSDTQYF. The whole variable domain, filled in from reference TRBV7-3 and TRBJ2-3, reads GAGVSQTPSNKVTEKGKYVELRCDPISGHTALYWYRQSLGQGPEFLIYFQGTGAADDSGLPNDRFFAVRPEGSVSTLKIQRTERGDSAVYLCASTLAGGSDTQYFGPGTRLTVL.